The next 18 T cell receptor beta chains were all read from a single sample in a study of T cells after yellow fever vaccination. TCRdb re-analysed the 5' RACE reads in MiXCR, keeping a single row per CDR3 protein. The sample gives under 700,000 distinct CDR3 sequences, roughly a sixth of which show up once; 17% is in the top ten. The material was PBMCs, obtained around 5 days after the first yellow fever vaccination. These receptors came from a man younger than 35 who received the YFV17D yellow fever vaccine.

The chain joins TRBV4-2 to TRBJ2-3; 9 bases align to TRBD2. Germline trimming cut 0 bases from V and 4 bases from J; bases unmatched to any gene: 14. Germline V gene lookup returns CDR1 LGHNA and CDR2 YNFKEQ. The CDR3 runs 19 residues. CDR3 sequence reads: CASSQDVGRGGIPPDTQYF. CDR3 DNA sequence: TGTGCCAGCAGCCAAGATGTGGGGCGGGGGGGCATCCCCCCAGATACGCAGTATTTT.

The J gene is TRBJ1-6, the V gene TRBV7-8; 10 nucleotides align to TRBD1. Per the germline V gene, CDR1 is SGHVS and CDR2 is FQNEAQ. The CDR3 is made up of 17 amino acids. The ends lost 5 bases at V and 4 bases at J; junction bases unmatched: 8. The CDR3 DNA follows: TGTGCCAGCAGCCTCCGGGACAGGGGACCGTATAATTCACCCCTCCACTTT. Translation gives CASSLRDRGPYNSPLHF.

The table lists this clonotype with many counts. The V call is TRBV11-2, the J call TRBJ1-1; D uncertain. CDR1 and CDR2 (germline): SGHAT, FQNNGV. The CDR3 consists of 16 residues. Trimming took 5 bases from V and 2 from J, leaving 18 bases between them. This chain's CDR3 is CASSLVGADPNTEAFF. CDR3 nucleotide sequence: TGTGCCAGCAGCCTCGTCGGAGCAGATCCAAACACTGAAGCTTTCTTT.

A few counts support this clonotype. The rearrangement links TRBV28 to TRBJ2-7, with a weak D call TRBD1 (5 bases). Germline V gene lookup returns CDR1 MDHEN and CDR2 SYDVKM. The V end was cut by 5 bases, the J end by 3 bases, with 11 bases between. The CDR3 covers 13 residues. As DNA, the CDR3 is TGTGCCAGCAGTCGGACACCTCACTACGAGCAGTACTTC. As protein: CASSRTPHYEQYF.

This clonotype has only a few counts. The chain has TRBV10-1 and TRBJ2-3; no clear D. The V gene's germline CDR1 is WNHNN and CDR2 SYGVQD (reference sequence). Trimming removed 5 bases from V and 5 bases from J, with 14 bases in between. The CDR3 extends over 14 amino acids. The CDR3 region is CASSHGQTGDTQYF. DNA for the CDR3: TGCGCCAGCAGTCACGGCCAAACCGGAGATACGCAGTATTTT.

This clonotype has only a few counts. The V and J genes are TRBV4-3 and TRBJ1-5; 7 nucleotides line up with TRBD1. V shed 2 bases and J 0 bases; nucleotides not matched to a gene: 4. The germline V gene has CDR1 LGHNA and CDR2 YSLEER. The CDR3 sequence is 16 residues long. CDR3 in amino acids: CASSQTGEYSNQPQHF. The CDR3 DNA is TGCGCCAGCAGCCAAACAGGGGAATATAGCAATCAGCCCCAGCATTTT.

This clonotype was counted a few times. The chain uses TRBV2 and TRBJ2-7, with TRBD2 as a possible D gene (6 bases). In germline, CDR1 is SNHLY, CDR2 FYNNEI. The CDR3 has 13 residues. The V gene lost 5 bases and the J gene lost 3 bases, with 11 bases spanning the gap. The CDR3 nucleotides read TGTGCCAGCAGTTTACGGGGGAGCTACGAGCAGTACGTC. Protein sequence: CASSLRGSYEQYV.

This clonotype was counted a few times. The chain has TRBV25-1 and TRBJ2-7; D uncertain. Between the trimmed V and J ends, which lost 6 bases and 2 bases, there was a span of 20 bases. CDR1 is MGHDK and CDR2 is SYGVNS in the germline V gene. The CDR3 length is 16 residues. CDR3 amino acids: CASSYSARKRTYEQYV. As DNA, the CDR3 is TGTGCCAGCAGCTATTCAGCCAGGAAGAGAACCTACGAGCAGTACGTC.

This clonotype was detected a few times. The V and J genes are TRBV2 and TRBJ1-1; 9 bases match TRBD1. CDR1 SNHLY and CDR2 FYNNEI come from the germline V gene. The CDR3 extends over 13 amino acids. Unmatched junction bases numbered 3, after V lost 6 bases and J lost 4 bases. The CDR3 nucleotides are TGTGCCAGCAGGGAGGACAGGGGCACTGAAGCTTTCTTT. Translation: CASREDRGTEAFF.

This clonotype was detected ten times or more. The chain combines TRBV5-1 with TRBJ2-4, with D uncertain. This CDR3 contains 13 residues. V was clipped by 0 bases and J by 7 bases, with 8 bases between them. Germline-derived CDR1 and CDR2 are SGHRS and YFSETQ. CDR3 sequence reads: CASSLGVRNIQYF. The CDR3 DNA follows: TGCGCCAGCAGCTTGGGAGTACGTAACATTCAGTACTTC.

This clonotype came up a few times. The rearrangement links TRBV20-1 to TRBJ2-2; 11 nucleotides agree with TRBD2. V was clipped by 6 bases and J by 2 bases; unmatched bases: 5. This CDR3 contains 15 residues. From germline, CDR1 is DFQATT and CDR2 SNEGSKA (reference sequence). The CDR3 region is CSAHGLAGNTGELFF. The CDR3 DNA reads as TGCAGTGCACACGGACTAGCGGGTAACACCGGGGAGCTGTTTTTT.

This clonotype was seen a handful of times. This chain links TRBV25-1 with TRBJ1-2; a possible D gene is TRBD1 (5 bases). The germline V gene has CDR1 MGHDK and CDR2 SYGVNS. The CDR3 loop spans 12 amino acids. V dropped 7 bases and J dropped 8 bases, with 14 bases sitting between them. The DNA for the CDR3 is TGTGCCAGCACCCCAGGGACGGGAGGCTACACCTTC. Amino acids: CASTPGTGGYTF.

CDR3 protein: CASSTDGSYEQYV. The CDR3 region has the DNA TGTGCCAGCAGCACGGACGGGTCCTACGAGCAGTACGTC. V and J are TRBV7-9 and TRBJ2-7; D is uncertain. CDR3 size: 13 residues. Between the trimmed V and J ends, which lost 5 bases and 1 base, there was a span of 9 bases. Per germline, CDR1 SEHNR and CDR2 FQNEAQ (reference sequence).

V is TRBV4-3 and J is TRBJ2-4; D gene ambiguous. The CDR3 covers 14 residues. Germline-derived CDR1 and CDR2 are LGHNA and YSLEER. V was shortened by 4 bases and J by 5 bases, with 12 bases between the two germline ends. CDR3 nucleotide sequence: TGCGCCAGCAGCCCCTACGGTGGCGAAAACATTCAGTACTTC. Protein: CASSPYGGENIQYF.

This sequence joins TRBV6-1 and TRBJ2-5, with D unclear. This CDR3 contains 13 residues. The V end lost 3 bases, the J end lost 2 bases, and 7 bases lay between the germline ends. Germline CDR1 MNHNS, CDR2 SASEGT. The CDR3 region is CASSEREQETQYF. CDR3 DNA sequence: TGTGCCAGCAGTGAGCGCGAACAAGAGACCCAGTACTTC.

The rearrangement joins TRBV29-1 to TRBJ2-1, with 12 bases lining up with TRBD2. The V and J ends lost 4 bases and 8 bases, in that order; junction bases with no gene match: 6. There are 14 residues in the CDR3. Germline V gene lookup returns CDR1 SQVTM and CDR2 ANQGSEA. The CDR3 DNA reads TGCAGCGTTGGTAGGACTAGCGGGGCAGATGAGCAGTTCTTC. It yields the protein CSVGRTSGADEQFF.

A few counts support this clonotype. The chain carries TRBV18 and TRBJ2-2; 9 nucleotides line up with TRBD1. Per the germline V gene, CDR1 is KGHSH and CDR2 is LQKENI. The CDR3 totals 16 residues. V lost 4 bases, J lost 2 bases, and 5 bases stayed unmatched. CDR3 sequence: CASSRRTGDNTGELFF. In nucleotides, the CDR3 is TGTGCCAGCTCACGGAGGACAGGGGACAACACCGGGGAGCTGTTTTTT.

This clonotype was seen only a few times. The CDR3 region is CASSAPGGGGEYF. The CDR3, as DNA: TGTGCCAGCAGTGCACCCGGGGGGGGGGGCGAGTACTTC. This chain links TRBV6-9 with TRBJ2-7; 8 bases fit TRBD2. J was trimmed by 11 bases and V by 5 bases; bases with no gene match: 11. Per the germline V gene, CDR1 is MNHGY and CDR2 is SVAAGI. This CDR3 is 13 amino acids long.